The clone carrying this TCR beta chain was found a few times. In the authors' workflow: Amplifying reference gene primers gave estimates of nucleated cell counts. Clones were sequenced by immunoSEQ multiplex PCR, and TCRdb holds only the in-frame ones, with some missing. V and J calls and clone size follow that table, whereas D and trimming were derived from the DNA. Of about 190,000 clones in the sample, just under 80% are singletons; the top ten hold 2.5% to 3%. This sample was taken from a study of blood T cell repertoires in COVID-19. Study-wide background: Samples of COVID-19 (acute and convalescent) were obtained from the United States, Italy and Spain. Sources were T cells, B-cell-depleted T cells, or PBMCs; the material itself was cDNA or gDNA.

V dropped 2 bases and J dropped 3 bases, with 17 bases sitting between them. The CDR3 has 16 residues. The germline CDR1 and CDR2 sequences are SGHKS and YYEKEE (reference sequence). The source material was peripheral blood. The source of this sequence is an elderly woman with active or convalescent COVID-19. This chain joins TRBV5-5 and TRBJ1-1, with D possibly TRBD1 on 5 matching bases. CDR3 nucleotides: TGTGCCAGCAGCTTAAGGCAGGGTAGGTCGGACACTGAAGCTTTCTTT. It encodes CASSLRQGRSDTEAFF.